This T cell receptor beta chain was obtained from a study of T cells in tumors after PD-1 blockade. The wider study: During anti-PD-1 treatment, some patients continued daily vismodegib 150 mg. Study results and caveats: Blood contained about 45% of the tumor's TCR clonotypes.

The method was immunoSEQ multiplex PCR; TCRdb's version includes in-frame clones alone and lacks a portion of them. The table shows around 21,000 clones, with around 85% occurring only once. Trimming pared 1 base from V and 4 bases from J, leaving 14 bases between. The CDR3 loop spans 16 amino acids. The germline gives CDR1 MGHRA, CDR2 YSYEKL. The sample holds a few counts of this clone. The antigen is not known. Source: PBMCs, taken after anti-PD-1 therapy. The clonotype comes from a human donor with advanced basal cell or squamous cell carcinoma (not recorded which). The rearrangement joins TRBV4-1 to TRBJ2-1; no definite D call. The CDR3 coding sequence is TGCGCCAGCAGCCAAGTCGGGCTAACCCTTTACAATGAGCAGTTCTTC. Its translation is CASSQVGLTLYNEQFF.